A selection of T cell receptor beta chains follows, all from one sample in a study of blood T cell repertoires in COVID-19. Here immunoSEQ multiplex PCR was the method, and the copy in TCRdb shows in-frame clones only, minus some. This sample yields 110,000 or so clones, of which approximately 85% are seen a single time; more than 5% belongs to the top ten. Sequenced input: peripheral blood. Receptor source: a woman aged 55-69 years with COVID-19, enrolled during active disease. CDR3s include the opening cysteine and the closing phenylalanine or tryptophan. A D gene is named only where the DNA matches it firmly. Size is omitted from some rows. Given values are once, few, many or a class for expanded clones.

clone_size	j_call	v_call	d_call	cdr3_aa	cdr3_nt
.	TRBJ1-1	TRBV5-1	TRBD1	CASSRRTGDDTEAFF	TGCGCCAGCAGCCGGCGGACAGGGGACGACACTGAAGCTTTCTTT
.	TRBJ1-3	TRBV3-1/TRBV3-2	TRBD1	CASSLTGGPGNTIYF	TGTGCCAGCAGCCTCACAGGGGGCCCTGGAAACACCATATATTTT
few	TRBJ1-2	TRBV4-2	.	CASSQGRQDGYTF	TGTGCCAGCAGCCAAGGTCGACAGGATGGCTACACCTTC
.	TRBJ1-4	TRBV4-3	.	CASSQLMQGSQNEKLFF	TGCGCCAGCAGCCAACTCATGCAGGGTTCGCAGAATGAAAAACTGTTTTTT
once	TRBJ1-3	TRBV6-2/TRBV6-3	TRBD1	CASSSSGQPENTIYF	TGTGCCAGCAGTTCATCGGGACAGCCAGAAAACACCATATATTTT
.	TRBJ2-1	TRBV5-1	TRBD2	CASSLRTSGGSEQFF	TGCGCCAGCAGCTTGAGAACTAGCGGGGGGAGTGAGCAGTTCTTC
.	TRBJ1-2	TRBV7-9	.	CASSSSGHNGYTF	TGTGCCAGCAGCTCCTCGGGACATAATGGCTACACCTTC
.	TRBJ1-2	TRBV6-5	TRBD1	CASSYSRDRVRGYTF	TGTGCCAGCAGTTACTCGCGGGACAGGGTTAGAGGCTACACCTTC
.	TRBJ2-7	TRBV7-8	TRBD1	CASSLLSLRTGGYEQYF	TGTGCCAGCAGCCTTTTGTCCCTAAGGACAGGGGGTTACGAGCAGTACTTC
.	TRBJ2-3	TRBV9	.	CASSPEPDTQYF	TGTGCCAGCAGCCCGGAGCCAGATACGCAGTATTTT
.	TRBJ1-6	TRBV6-5	TRBD1	CASSPGGTEALGLHF	TGTGCCAGCAGTCCTGGGGGGACAGAGGCCCTGGGCCTCCACTTT
once	TRBJ2-5	TRBV18	.	CASSPSRGVQGETQYF	TGTGCCAGCTCACCGAGCAGGGGCGTTCAAGGGGAGACCCAGTACTTC
.	TRBJ2-4	TRBV7-2	TRBD2	CASSTPSGGAGGNIQYF	TGTGCCAGCAGCACTCCTAGCGGGGGGGCCGGGGGAAACATTCAGTACTTC
.	TRBJ1-4	TRBV7-8	.	CASSLGMATNEKLFF	TGTGCCAGCAGCCTCGGTATGGCAACTAATGAAAAACTGTTTTTT
.	TRBJ1-6	TRBV6-6	TRBD1	CASSYRGLVRSPLHF	TGTGCCAGCAGTTACAGGGGGCTTGTTCGTTCACCCCTCCACTTT
.	TRBJ2-7	TRBV5-1	.	CASSTDTSSYEQYF	TGCGCCAGCAGCACCGACACGAGCTCCTACGAGCAGTACTTC
.	TRBJ1-5	TRBV23-1	.	CASSQSRRTREINTHSSSNQPQHF	TGCGCCAGCAGTCAATCGCGTAGGACCAGGGAAATAAACACCCATAGTTCTAGCAATCAGCCCCAGCATTTT
.	TRBJ2-1	TRBV6-2/TRBV6-3	TRBD1	CASSRGTGSFNEQFF	TGTGCCAGCAGCCGAGGGACAGGGTCATTCAATGAGCAGTTCTTC
.	TRBJ2-7	TRBV10-3	TRBD1	CAISRTGPSYEQYF	TGTGCCATCAGCCGGACAGGCCCATCCTACGAGCAGTACTTC
.	TRBJ2-1	TRBV5-1	TRBD1	CASSRGQGTGEQFF	TGCGCCAGCAGCCGGGGACAGGGTACCGGTGAGCAGTTCTTC
.	TRBJ2-3	TRBV9	.	CASSVLAEDTQYF	TGTGCCAGCAGCGTATTAGCGGAAGATACGCAGTATTTT
once	TRBJ1-4	TRBV19	TRBD1	CASRTGTGVSEKLFF	TGTGCCAGTAGGACCGGGACAGGGGTTTCGGAAAAACTGTTTTTT
.	TRBJ2-3	TRBV10-3	TRBD1	CATRQGLWNTQYF	TGTGCCACCCGACAGGGTCTGTGGAATACGCAGTATTTT
.	TRBJ1-2	TRBV4-3	TRBD1	CASSQVGTGYGYTF	TGCGCCAGCAGCCAAGTTGGGACAGGCTATGGCTACACCTTC
once	TRBJ1-1	TRBV5-1	.	CASSLTSGNTEAFF	TGCGCCAGCAGCTTGACATCAGGGAACACTGAAGCTTTCTTT
once	TRBJ2-1	TRBV10-3	TRBD1	CAIRTGTGDNEQFF	TGTGCCATCAGGACCGGGACAGGCGACAATGAGCAGTTCTTC
.	TRBJ1-1	TRBV4-3	TRBD1	CASRRGQSEAFF	TGCGCCAGCCGCAGGGGGCAGAGTGAAGCTTTCTTT
.	TRBJ2-7	TRBV3-1/TRBV3-2	.	CASRRGIGTYEQYF	TGTGCCAGCCGCCGAGGGATCGGAACCTACGAGCAGTACTTC
.	TRBJ2-7	TRBV9	.	CASSAGSGDEQYF	TGTGCCAGCAGCGCCGGTTCGGGGGACGAGCAGTACTTC
.	TRBJ1-2	TRBV6-5	.	CASGQLNTNYGYTF	TGTGCCAGCGGACAGCTTAATACTAACTATGGCTACACCTTC
once	TRBJ1-2	TRBV5-6	TRBD1	CASSLSSQGAYGYTF	TGTGCCAGCAGCTTGTCCTCGCAGGGGGCTTATGGCTACACCTTC
once	TRBJ1-6	TRBV5-1	.	CASSRTFVDSPLHF	TGCGCCAGCAGCAGGACATTCGTTGATTCACCCCTCCACTTT
.	TRBJ1-1	TRBV4-1	.	CASSQDVRTEAFF	TGCGCCAGCAGCCAAGATGTCCGCACTGAAGCTTTCTTT
.	TRBJ2-7	TRBV10-3	.	CAISEYSTAPYEQYF	TGTGCCATCAGTGAGTACTCTACTGCTCCCTACGAGCAGTACTTC
.	TRBJ1-2	TRBV3-1/TRBV3-2	.	CASSQARQAGTGYTF	TGTGCCAGCAGCCAGGCAAGACAGGCAGGGACCGGCTACACCTTC
.	TRBJ1-1	TRBV20-1	.	CSARTGEAFF	TGCAGTGCTAGGACAGGTGAAGCTTTCTTT
.	TRBJ1-2	TRBV11-2	.	CASSLDLAREGGYTF	TGTGCCAGCAGCTTAGATCTTGCCAGGGAGGGAGGCTACACCTTC
.	TRBJ1-4	TRBV5-1	TRBD1	CASRPGQGEEKLFF	TGCGCCAGCAGACCGGGACAGGGGGAAGAAAAACTGTTTTTT
.	TRBJ1-1	TRBV19	.	CASSALGEVYTEAFF	TGTGCCAGTAGCGCCCTTGGGGAGGTATACACTGAAGCTTTCTTT
.	TRBJ2-1	TRBV19	TRBD2	CASSPGLAGGSSYNEQFF	TGTGCCAGTAGTCCGGGACTAGCGGGGGGTAGCTCCTACAATGAGCAGTTCTTC
.	TRBJ2-7	TRBV7-6	.	CASSLADGHLSSYEQYF	TGTGCCAGCAGCTTAGCGGATGGGCACCTGAGCTCCTACGAGCAGTACTTC
.	TRBJ1-1	TRBV6-6	.	CASRHQNTEAFF	TGTGCCAGCAGACATCAGAACACTGAAGCTTTCTTT
.	TRBJ2-1	TRBV14	.	CASSQGGFYNEQFF	TGTGCCAGCAGCCAAGGGGGCTTCTACAATGAGCAGTTCTTC
.	TRBJ2-5	TRBV3-1/TRBV3-2	TRBD1	CASSQVPGGQETQYF	TGTGCCAGCAGCCAAGTTCCAGGGGGACAAGAGACCCAGTACTTC